The clone carrying this T cell receptor (beta chain) has a handful of counts. As yet, its antigen is unknown. The CDR3 spans 15 residues. V gave up 3 bases and J gave up 4 bases, with 13 bases separating them. Per the germline V gene, CDR1 is SGHNT and CDR2 is YYREEE (reference sequence). This specimen belongs to a study of beta chain features in type 1 diabetes. Study observations and caveats: Shortening that was moderate but significant affected the TCRB CDR3s of Type 1 diabetes patients in all four CD4+ subsets.

A CD45RO/CCR7/CD25/CD127/CD95/CD27 panel sorted naive, central memory, regulatory and stem cell-like memory CD4+ cells. Sequencing targeted expressed TCRB transcripts, as all isolated RNA had been reverse transcribed. The protocol was immunoSEQ multiplex PCR, while the TCRdb copy is restricted to in-frame clones and leaves out a portion. This table has 300,000 to 350,000 clones, roughly 9% appearing once. The chain couples TRBV5-4 to TRBJ2-2, with D perhaps TRBD2 (6 bases). This receptor was taken from a young man with type 1 diabetes. What was sequenced was central memory CD4+ T cells from blood. The CDR3 here is CASSSTIGGTGELFF. The CDR3 region has the DNA TGTGCCAGCAGCTCTACGATCGGGGGCACCGGGGAGCTGTTTTTT.